What follows describes a single T cell receptor (beta chain). Its antigen is unknown. The sample belongs to a study of graft-versus-host responses after intestinal transplantation. About the study: Recipients were given multivisceral, liver-intestinal, or isolated intestinal transplants. Among the recipients, all got anti-thymocyte globulin induction and then tacrolimus and steroids for about three years. Whole-study findings and limits: Early post-transplant declines in HvG were associated with peak levels of circulating GvH clones.

CDR1 LNHNV and CDR2 YYDKDF come from the germline V gene (reference sequence). The junction had 6 bases not matched to a gene; V was cut back by 0 bases and J by 6 bases. The CDR3 spans 15 residues. Sequenced by immunoSEQ multiplex PCR; TCRdb stores in-frame clones only, minus some. The sample carries over 55,000 clones, roughly 84% recorded once. Sequencing used unstimulated CD4+ T cells sorted from spleen or lymph node cells, obtained before transplant. This TCR derives from a human donor who was the organ donor for an intestinal transplant. The chain links TRBV15 to TRBJ1-1; 8 bases line up with TRBD1. The CDR3 DNA reads TGTGCCACCAGCAGAGAAAGACAGGGGATATCTGAAGCTTTCTTT. Amino acids: CATSRERQGISEAFF.